This T cell receptor (beta chain) originates from a study of blood T cell repertoires in COVID-19. Study overall: Acute and convalescent COVID-19 specimens originated in the United States, Italy and Spain. Sample material is recorded as cDNA or gDNA derived from T cells, B-cell-depleted T cells, or PBMCs.

Methods used by the authors: Using reference gene primer amplification, nucleated cell counts were estimated. Some clones are missing from TCRdb's copy, which holds only in-frame ones; the method was immunoSEQ multiplex PCR. That table gives V, J and clone size, and the DNA gave D and trimming. The table records around 300,000 clones, about nine tenths of them present only once. Per the germline V gene, CDR1 is LNHDA and CDR2 is SQIVND (reference sequence). V was pared by 7 bases and J by 1 base, with 16 bases between. The CDR3 runs 15 residues. The sample consisted of peripheral blood. This chain connects TRBV19 to TRBJ1-1; D might be TRBD1 (5 bases). The sequence derives from a man aged 50 or older with active or convalescent COVID-19. CDR3 amino acids: CASTLLGGTNTEAFF. The CDR3 DNA follows: TGTGCCAGTACCCTCTTGGGGGGAACGAACACTGAAGCTTTCTTT.